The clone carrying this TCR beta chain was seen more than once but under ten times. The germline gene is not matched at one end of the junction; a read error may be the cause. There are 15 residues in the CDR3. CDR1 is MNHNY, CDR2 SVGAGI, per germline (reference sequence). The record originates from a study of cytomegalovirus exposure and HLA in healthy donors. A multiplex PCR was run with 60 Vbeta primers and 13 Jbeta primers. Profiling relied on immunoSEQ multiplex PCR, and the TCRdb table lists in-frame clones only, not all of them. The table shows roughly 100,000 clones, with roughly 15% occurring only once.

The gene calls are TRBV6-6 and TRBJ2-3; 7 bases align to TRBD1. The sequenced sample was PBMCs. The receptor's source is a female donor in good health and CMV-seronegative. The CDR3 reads CTSSTTGASTDTQYF. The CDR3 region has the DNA TGTACCAGCAGTACCACAGGGGCTAGCACAGATACGCAGTATTTT.